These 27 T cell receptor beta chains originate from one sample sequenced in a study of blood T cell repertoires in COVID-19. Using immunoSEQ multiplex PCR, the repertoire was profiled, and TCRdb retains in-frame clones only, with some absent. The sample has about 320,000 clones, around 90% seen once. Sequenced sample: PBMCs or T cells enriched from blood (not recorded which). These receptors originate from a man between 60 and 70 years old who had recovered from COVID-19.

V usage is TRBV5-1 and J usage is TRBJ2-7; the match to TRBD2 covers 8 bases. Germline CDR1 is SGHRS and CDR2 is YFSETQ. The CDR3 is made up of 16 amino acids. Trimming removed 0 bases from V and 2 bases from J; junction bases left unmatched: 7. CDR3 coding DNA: TGCGCCAGCAGCTTGGGGGGAATTAGCGGGACCTACGAGCAGTACTTC. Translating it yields CASSLGGISGTYEQYF.

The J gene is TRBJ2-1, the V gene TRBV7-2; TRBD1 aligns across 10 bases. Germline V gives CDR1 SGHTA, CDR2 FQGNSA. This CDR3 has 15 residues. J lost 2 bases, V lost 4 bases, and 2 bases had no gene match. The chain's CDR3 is CASSYGTGAYNEQFF. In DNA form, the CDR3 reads TGTGCCAGCAGCTACGGGACAGGGGCCTACAATGAGCAGTTCTTC.

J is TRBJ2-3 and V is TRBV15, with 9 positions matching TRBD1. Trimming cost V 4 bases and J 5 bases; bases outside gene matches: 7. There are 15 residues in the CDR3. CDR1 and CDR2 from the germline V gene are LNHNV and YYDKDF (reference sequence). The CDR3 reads CATSTGQGTRDTQYF. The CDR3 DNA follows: TGTGCCACCAGCACCGGACAGGGGACAAGAGATACGCAGTATTTT.

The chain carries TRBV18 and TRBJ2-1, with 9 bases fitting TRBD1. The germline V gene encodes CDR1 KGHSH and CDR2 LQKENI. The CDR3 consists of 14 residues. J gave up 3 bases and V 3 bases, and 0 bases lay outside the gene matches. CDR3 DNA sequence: TGTGCCAGCTCACCGGGACAGGGCTACAATGAGCAGTTCTTC. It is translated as CASSPGQGYNEQFF.

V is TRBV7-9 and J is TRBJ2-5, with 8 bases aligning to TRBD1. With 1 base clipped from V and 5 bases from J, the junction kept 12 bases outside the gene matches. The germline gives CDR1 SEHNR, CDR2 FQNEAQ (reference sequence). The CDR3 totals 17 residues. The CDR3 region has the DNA TGTGCCAGCAGCTTAGGCCAGGGCAGGGGGCGCGCGGAGACCCAGTACTTC. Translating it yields CASSLGQGRGRAETQYF.

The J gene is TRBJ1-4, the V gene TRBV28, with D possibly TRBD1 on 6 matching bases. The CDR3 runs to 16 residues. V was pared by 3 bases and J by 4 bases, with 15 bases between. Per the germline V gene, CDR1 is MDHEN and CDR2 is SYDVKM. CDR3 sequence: CASSLPGQNLNEKLFF. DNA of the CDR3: TGTGCCAGCAGTTTGCCCGGACAGAACCTTAATGAAAAACTGTTTTTT.

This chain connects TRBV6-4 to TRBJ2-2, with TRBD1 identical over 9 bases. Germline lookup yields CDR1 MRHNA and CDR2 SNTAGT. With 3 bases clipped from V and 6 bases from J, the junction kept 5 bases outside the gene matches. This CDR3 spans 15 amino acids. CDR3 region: CASSEGTGRSGELFF. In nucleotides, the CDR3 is TGTGCCAGCAGTGAAGGGACAGGGCGGTCCGGGGAGCTGTTTTTT.

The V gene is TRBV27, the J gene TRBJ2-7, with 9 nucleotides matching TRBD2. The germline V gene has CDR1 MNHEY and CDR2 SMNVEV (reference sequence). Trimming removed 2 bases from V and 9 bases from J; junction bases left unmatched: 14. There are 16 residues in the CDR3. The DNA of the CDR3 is TGTGCCAGCAGTTTAGTTTTGGCTAGCGGGGCCCTAGTGCAGTACTTC. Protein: CASSLVLASGALVQYF.

The DNA of the CDR3 is TGTGCCAGCAGTCAAACGACACGAGGCTACACCTTC. Translating gives CASSQTTRGYTF. The chain joins TRBV2 to TRBJ1-2, with D hard to call. The CDR3 totals 12 residues. Trimming shortened V by 5 bases and J by 8 bases, and 12 bases separated the two germline ends. Germline V gene data show CDR1 as SNHLY and CDR2 as FYNNEI.

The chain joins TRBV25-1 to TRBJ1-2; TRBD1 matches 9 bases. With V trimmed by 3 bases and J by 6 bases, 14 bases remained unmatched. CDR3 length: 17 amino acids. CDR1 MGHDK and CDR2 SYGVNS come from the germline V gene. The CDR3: CASSDIVGGGQGNGYTF. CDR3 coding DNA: TGTGCCAGCAGTGACATAGTGGGAGGGGGACAGGGCAATGGCTACACCTTC.

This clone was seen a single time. The CDR3: CASSVPGGRGGQPQHF. The CDR3 coding sequence is TGTGCCAGCAGCGTGCCAGGGGGGCGCGGTGGACAGCCCCAGCATTTT. V and J are TRBV9 and TRBJ1-5; the match to TRBD1 covers 7 bases. CDR1 and CDR2 from the germline V gene are SGDLS and YYNGEE. This CDR3 has 16 residues. V gave up 2 bases and J gave up 7 bases; unmatched junction bases: 12.

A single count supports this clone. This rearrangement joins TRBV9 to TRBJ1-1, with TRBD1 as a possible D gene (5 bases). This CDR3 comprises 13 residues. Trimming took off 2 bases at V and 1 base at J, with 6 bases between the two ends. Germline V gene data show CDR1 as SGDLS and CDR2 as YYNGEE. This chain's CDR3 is CASSVTGNTEAFF. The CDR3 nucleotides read TGTGCCAGCAGCGTCACAGGGAACACTGAAGCTTTCTTT.

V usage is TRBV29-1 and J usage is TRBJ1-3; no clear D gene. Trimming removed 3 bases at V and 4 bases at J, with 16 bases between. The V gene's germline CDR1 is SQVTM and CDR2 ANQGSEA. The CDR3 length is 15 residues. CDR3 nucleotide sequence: TGCAGCGTTGACCCAATGGGAGAGCGGGGAAACACCATATATTTT. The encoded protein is CSVDPMGERGNTIYF.

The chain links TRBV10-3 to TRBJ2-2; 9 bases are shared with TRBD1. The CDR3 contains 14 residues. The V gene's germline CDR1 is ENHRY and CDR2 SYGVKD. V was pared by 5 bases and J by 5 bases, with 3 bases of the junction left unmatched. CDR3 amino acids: CAISKDRGTGELFF. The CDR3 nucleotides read TGTGCCATCAGTAAGGACAGGGGAACCGGGGAGCTGTTTTTT.

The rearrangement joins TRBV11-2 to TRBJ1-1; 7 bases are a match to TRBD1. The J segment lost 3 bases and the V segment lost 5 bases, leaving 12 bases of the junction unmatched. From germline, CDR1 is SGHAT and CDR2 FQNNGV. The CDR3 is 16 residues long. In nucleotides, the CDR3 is TGTGCCAGCAGCGTGCCCGGGACAGTCGGGGACACTGAAGCTTTCTTT. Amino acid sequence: CASSVPGTVGDTEAFF.

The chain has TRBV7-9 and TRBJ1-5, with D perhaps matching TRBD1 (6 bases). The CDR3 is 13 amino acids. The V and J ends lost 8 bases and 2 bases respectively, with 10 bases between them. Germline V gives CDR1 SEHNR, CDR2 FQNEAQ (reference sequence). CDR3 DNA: TGTGCCAGCGCACAGGGTGGCAATCAGCCCCAGCATTTT. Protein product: CASAQGGNQPQHF.

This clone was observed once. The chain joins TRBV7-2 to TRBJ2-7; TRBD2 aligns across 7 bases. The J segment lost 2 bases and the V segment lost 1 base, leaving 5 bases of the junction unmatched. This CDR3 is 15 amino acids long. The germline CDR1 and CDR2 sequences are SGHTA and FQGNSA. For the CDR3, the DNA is TGTGCCAGCAGCTTAGGTCCGGGAGGAACCTACGAGCAGTACTTC. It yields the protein CASSLGPGGTYEQYF. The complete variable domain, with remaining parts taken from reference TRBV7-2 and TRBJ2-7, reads GAGVSQSPSNKVTEKGKDVELRCDPISGHTALYWYRQSLGQGLEFLIYFQGNSAPDKSGLPSDRFSAERTGGSVSTLTIQRTQQEDSAVYLCASSLGPGGTYEQYFGPGTRLTVT.

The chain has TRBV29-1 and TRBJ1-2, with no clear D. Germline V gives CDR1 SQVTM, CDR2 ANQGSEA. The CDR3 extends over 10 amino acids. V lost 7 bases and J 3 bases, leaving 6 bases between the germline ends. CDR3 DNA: TGCAGCGACGAGGACTATGGCTACACCTTC. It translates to CSDEDYGYTF.

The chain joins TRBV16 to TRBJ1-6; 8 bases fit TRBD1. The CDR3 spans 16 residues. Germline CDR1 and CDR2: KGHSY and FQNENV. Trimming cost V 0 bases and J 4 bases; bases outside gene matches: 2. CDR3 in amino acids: CASSQSGTGYNSPLHF. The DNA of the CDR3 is TGTGCCAGCAGCCAATCCGGGACAGGTTATAATTCACCCCTCCACTTT.

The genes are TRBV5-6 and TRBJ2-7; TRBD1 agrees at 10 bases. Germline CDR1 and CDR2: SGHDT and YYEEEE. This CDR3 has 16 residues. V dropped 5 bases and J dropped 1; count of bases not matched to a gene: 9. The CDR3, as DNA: TGTGCCAGCAGTTACCCGACAGGGGGCAGGTCCTACGAGCAGTACTTC. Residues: CASSYPTGGRSYEQYF. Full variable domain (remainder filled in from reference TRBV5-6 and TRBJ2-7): DAGVTQSPTHLIKTRGQQVTLRCSPKSGHDTVSWYQQALGQGPQFIFQYYEEEERQRGNFPDRFSGHQFPNYSSELNVNALLLGDSALYLCASSYPTGGRSYEQYFGPGTRLTVT.

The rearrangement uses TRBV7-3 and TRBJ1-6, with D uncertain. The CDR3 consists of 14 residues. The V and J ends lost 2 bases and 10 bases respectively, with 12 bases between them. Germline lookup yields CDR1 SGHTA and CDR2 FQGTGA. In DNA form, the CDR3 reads TGTGCCAGCAGCTTACGTGCGGGAGAATCACCCCTCCACTTT. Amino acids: CASSLRAGESPLHF.

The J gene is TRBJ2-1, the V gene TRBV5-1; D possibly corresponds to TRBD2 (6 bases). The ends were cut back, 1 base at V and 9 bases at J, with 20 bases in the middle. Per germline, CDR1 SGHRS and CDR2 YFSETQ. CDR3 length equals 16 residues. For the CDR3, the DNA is TGCGCCAGCAGCTTGACACCGGGAGTAGCCGGGGTTGAGCAGTTCTTC. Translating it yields CASSLTPGVAGVEQFF.

DNA for the CDR3: TGTGCCAGCAGCCCGTCGGGGGAGGGCCCTCTGTACTTC. This gives the protein CASSPSGEGPLYF. The V gene is TRBV7-9, the J gene TRBJ2-7; 7 bases match TRBD2. The CDR3 contains 13 residues. Trimming cost V 5 bases and J 12 bases; bases outside gene matches: 13. Germline V CDR1 and CDR2: SEHNR, FQNEAQ (reference sequence).

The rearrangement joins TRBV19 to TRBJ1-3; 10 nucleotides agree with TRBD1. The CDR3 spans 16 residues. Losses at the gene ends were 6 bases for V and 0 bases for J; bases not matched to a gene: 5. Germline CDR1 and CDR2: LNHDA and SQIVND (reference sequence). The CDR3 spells CASSLTGGNSGNTIYF. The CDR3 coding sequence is TGTGCCAGTAGCCTGACAGGGGGCAACTCTGGAAACACCATATATTTT.

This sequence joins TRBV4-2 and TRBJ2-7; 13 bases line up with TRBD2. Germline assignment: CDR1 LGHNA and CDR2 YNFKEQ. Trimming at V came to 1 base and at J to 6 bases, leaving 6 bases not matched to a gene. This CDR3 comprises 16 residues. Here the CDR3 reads CASSQVTSGRAVEQYF. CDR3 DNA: TGTGCCAGCAGCCAAGTTACTAGCGGGAGGGCCGTCGAGCAGTACTTC.

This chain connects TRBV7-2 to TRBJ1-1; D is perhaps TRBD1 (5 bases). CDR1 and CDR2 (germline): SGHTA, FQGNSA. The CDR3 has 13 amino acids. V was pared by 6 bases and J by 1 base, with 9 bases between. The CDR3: CASRFDRNTEAFF. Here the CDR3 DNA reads TGTGCCAGCAGATTTGACAGGAACACTGAAGCTTTCTTT.

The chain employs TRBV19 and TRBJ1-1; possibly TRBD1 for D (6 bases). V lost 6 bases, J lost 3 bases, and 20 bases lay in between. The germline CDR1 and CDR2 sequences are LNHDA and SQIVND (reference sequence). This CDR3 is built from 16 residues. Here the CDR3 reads CASRRTATSWDTEAFF. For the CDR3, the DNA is TGTGCCAGTAGGCGGACAGCAACCTCATGGGACACTGAAGCTTTCTTT.